The source of this T cell receptor beta chain is a study of regulatory T cells in long-lasting Graves disease. Turning to the study itself: Antithyroid drug intake by newly diagnosed Graves' patients had lasted under 3 months.

Time point indicated: newly diagnosed GD, antithyroid drugs for less than 3 months. Following extraction of RNA from PBMCs, that RNA was used to make the TCR library. Construction of the TCR beta libraries employed iRepertoire HTBI primers in conjunction with Arm-PCR of CDR3 regions. One entry per CDR3 protein results from TCRdb running MiXCR on the multiplex PCR reads. The table shows fewer than 650,000 distinct CDR3 sequences, with about 16% occurring only once. Trimming pared 0 bases from V and 5 bases from J, leaving 15 bases between. This CDR3 region has 15 residues. The germline gives CDR1 SGHRS, CDR2 YFSETQ. Another study also made use of these data, one on T cells in Graves' hyperthyroidism and ophthalmopathy.

This TCR was recovered from a man between 18 and 35 years old with Graves disease. The rearrangement links TRBV5-1 to TRBJ2-7; D perhaps matches TRBD1 (6 bases). The sequenced sample was peripheral blood mononuclear cells (PBMCs), obtained at new diagnosis, from a patient treated with antithyroid drugs. The DNA for the CDR3 is TGCGCCAGCAGCTTGGCACAGGGAACCACCCACGAGCAGTACTTC. It translates to CASSLAQGTTHEQYF.